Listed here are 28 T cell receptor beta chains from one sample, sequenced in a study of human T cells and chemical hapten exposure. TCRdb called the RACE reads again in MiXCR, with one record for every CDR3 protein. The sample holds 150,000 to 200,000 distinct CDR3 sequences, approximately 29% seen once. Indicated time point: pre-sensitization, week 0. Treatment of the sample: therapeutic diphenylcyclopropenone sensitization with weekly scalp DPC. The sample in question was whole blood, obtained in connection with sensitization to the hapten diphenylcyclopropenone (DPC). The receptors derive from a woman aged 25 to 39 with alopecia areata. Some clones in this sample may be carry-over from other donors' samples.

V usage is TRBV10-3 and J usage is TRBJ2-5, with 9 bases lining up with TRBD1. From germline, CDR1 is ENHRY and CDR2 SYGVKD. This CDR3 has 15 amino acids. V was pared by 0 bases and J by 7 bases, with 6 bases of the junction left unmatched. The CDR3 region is CAISESLGGQGTQYF. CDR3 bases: TGTGCCATCAGTGAGTCCCTAGGGGGACAGGGGACCCAGTACTTC.

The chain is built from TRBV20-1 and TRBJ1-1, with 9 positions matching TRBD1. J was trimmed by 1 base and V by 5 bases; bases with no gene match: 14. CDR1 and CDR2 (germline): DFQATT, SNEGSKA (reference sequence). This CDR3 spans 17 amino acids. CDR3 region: CSALTTGTGRGNTEAFF. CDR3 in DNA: TGCAGTGCTCTGACGACCGGGACAGGGCGCGGGAACACTGAAGCTTTCTTT.

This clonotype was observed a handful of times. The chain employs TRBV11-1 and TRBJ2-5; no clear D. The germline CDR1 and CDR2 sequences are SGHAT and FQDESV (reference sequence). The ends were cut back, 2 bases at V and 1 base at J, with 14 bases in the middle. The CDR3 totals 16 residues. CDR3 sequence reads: CASSLTRRGFQETQYF. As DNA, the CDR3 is TGTGCCAGCAGCTTAACTCGCCGTGGTTTCCAAGAGACCCAGTACTTC.

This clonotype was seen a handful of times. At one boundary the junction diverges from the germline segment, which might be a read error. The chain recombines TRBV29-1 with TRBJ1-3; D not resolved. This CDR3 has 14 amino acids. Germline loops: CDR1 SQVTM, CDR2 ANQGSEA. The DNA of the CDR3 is TGCGGCGTTGAAGAAGCAGACTCTGGAAACACCATATATTTT. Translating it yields CGVEEADSGNTIYF.

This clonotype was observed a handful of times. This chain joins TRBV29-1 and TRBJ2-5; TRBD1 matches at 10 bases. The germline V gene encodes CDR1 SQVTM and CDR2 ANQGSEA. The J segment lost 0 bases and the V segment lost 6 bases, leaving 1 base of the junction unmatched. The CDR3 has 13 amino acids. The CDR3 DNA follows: TGCAGCGTAGACAGGGGGCACCAAGAGACCCAGTACTTC. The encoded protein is CSVDRGHQETQYF.

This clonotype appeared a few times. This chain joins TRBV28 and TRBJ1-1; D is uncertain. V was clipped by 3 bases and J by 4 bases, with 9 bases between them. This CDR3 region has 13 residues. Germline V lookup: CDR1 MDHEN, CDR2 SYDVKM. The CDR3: CASSFLVSTEAFF. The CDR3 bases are TGTGCCAGCAGTTTCTTGGTAAGCACTGAAGCTTTCTTT.

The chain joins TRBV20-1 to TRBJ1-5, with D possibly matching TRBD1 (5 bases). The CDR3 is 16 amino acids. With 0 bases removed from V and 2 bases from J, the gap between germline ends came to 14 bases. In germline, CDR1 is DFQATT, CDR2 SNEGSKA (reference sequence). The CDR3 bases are TGCAGTGCTAGAGATAGGTGGGGCCGCGGCAATCAGCCCCAGCATTTT. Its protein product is CSARDRWGRGNQPQHF.

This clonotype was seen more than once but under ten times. The CDR3 coding sequence is TGTGCCAGCAGTTTAGGGGGACAGGGCCTGATCGCCGAGCAGTACTTC. This sequence encodes CASSLGGQGLIAEQYF. The chain is built from TRBV12-3 or TRBV12-4 and TRBJ2-7, with 9 bases that match TRBD1. The CDR3 spans 16 residues. Trimming cost V 1 base and J 6 bases; bases outside gene matches: 10.

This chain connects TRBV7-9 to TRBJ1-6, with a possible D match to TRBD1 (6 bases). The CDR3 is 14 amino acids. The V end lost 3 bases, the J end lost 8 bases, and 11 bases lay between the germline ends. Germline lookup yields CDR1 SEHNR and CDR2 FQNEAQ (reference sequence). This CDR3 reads CASSFQAGDSPLHF. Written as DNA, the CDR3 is TGTGCCAGCAGCTTCCAGGCAGGGGATTCACCCCTCCACTTT.

CDR3 region: CASSQIRGSPLHF. The CDR3 region has the DNA TGCGCCAGCAGCCAAATTAGGGGTTCACCCCTCCACTTT. The chain uses TRBV4-1 and TRBJ1-6; D might be TRBD1 (5 bases). With 2 bases removed from V and 9 bases from J, the gap between germline ends came to 8 bases. The CDR3 sequence is 13 residues long. CDR1 is MGHRA and CDR2 is YSYEKL in the germline V gene.

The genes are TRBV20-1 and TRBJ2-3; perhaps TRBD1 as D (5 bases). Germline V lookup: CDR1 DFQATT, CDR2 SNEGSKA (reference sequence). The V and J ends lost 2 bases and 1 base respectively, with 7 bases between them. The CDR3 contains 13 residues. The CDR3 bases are TGCAGTGCTAGATTACAGGGCACAGATACGCAGTATTTT. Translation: CSARLQGTDTQYF.

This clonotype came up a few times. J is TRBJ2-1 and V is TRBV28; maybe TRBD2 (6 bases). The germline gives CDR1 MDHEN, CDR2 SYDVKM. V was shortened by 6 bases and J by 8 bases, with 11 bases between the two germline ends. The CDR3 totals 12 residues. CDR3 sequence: CASRDPGDEQFF. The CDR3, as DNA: TGTGCCAGCAGGGATCCGGGGGATGAGCAGTTCTTC.

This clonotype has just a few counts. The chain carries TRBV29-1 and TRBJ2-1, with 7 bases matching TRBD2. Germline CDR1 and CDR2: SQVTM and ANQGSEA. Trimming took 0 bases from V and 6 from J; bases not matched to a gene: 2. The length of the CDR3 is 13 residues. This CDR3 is CSVEDGGSNEQFF. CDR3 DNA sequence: TGCAGCGTTGAAGACGGGGGGAGCAATGAGCAGTTCTTC.

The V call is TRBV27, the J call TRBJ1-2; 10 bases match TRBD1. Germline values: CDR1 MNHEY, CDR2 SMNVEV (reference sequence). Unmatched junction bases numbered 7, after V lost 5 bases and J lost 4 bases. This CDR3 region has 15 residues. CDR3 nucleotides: TGTGCCAGCAGTCCCCTGACAGGGGGCAGCTATGGCTACACCTTC. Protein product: CASSPLTGGSYGYTF.

CDR3 DNA sequence: TGCGCCAGCAGCTCGGTCCCCGGGACAGGGATAAGGAATGAGCAGTTCTTC. Translation: CASSSVPGTGIRNEQFF. V usage is TRBV5-1 and J usage is TRBJ2-1; 9 bases are shared with TRBD1. Trimming removed 3 bases from V and 7 bases from J; junction bases left unmatched: 14. The CDR3 is made up of 17 amino acids. Per germline, CDR1 SGHRS and CDR2 YFSETQ. The full variable domain, its missing parts supplied by reference TRBV5-1 and TRBJ2-1, is KAGVTQTPRYLIKTRGQQVTLSCSPISGHRSVSWYQQTPGQGLQFLFEYFSETQRNKGNFPGRFSGRQFSNSRSEMNVSTLELGDSALYLCASSSVPGTGIRNEQFFGPGTRLTVL.

This CDR3 reads CASSPRRGSNTGELFF. The CDR3 DNA follows: TGTGCCAGCAGCCCCCGGAGGGGGAGTAACACCGGGGAGCTGTTTTTT. This chain joins TRBV7-2 and TRBJ2-2, with D possibly called TRBD1 or TRBD2 (6 bases each). The CDR3 loop spans 16 amino acids. Germline CDR1 is SGHTA and CDR2 is FQGNSA. V dropped 5 bases and J dropped 2 bases, with 15 bases sitting between them. Supplemented by reference TRBV7-2 and TRBJ2-2, the full variable domain reads GAGVSQSPSNKVTEKGKDVELRCDPISGHTALYWYRQSLGQGLEFLIYFQGNSAPDKSGLPSDRFSAERTGGSVSTLTIQRTQQEDSAVYLCASSPRRGSNTGELFFGEGSRLTVL.

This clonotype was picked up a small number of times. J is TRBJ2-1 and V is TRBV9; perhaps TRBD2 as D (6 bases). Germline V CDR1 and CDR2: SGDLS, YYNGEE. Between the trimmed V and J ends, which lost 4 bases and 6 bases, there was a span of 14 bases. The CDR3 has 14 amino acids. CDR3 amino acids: CASSPSDRFNEQFF. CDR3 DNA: TGTGCCAGCAGCCCTAGCGACCGCTTCAATGAGCAGTTCTTC.

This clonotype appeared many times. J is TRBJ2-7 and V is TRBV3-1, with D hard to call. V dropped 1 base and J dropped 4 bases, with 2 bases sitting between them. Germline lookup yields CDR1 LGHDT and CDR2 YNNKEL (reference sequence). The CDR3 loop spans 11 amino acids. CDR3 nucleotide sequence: TGTGCCAGCAGCCAAGGTTACGAGCAGTACTTC. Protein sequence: CASSQGYEQYF.

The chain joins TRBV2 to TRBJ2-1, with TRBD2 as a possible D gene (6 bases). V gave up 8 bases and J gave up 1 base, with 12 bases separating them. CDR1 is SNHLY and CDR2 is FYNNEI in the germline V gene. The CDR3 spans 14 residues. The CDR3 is CASHGRGSYNEQFF. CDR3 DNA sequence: TGTGCCAGCCACGGGAGAGGGTCCTACAATGAGCAGTTCTTC.

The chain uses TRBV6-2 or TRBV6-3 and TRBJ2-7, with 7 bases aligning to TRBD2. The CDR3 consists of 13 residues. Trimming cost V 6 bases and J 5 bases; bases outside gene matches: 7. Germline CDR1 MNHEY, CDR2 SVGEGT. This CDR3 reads CASSVASGNEQYF. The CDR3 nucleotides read TGTGCCAGCAGCGTGGCTAGCGGTAACGAGCAGTACTTC.

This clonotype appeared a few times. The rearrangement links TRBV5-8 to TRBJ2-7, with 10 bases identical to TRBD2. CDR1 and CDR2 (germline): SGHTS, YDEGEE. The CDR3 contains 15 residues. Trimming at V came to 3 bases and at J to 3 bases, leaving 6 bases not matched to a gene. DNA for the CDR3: TGTGCCAGCAGCTCGGGACTAGCGAGCCACTACGAGCAGTACTTC. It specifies CASSSGLASHYEQYF.

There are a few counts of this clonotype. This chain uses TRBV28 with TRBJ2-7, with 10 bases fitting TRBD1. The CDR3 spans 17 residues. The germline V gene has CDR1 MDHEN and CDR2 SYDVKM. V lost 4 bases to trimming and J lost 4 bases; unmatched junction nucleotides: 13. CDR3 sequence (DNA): TGTGCCAGCAGTTCCCAGGGGACAGGGGCCTACTCGTACGAGCAGTACTTC. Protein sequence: CASSSQGTGAYSYEQYF.

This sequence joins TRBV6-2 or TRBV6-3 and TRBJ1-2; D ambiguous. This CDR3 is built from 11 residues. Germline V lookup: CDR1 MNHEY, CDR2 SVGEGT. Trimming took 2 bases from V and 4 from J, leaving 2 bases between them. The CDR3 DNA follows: TGTGCCAGCAGTTACACCTATGGCTACACCTTC. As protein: CASSYTYGYTF.

The CDR3 nucleotides are TGTGCCAGCAGCTTATGGGGCGGACGGGCCTACGAGCAGTACTTC. Its translation: CASSLWGGRAYEQYF. V gene TRBV11-3 combines with J gene TRBJ2-7; D possibly corresponds to TRBD1 (5 bases). The CDR3 has 15 amino acids. The ends were cut back, 2 bases at V and 2 bases at J, with 13 bases in the middle. From germline, CDR1 is SGHNT and CDR2 YENEEA.

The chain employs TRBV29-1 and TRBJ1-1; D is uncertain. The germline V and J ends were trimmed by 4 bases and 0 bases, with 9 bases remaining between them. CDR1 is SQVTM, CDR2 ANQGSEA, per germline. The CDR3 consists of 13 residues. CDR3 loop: CSVVGGMNTEAFF. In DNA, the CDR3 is TGCAGCGTTGTTGGTGGGATGAACACTGAAGCTTTCTTT.

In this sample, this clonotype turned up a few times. In nucleotides, the CDR3 is TGTGCCAGCAGCCAAACCGACTCTCCCCAAAACATTCAGTACTTC. Protein product: CASSQTDSPQNIQYF. V is TRBV4-2 and J is TRBJ2-4; no definite D call. The CDR3 loop spans 15 amino acids. Germline V gene sequence: CDR1 LGHNA, CDR2 YNFKEQ. V lost 2 bases and J lost 5, with 13 bases in between.

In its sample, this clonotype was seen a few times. CDR3 amino acids: CASSLVATGTSYYEQYF. CDR3 DNA: TGTGCCAGCAGCTTAGTAGCAACCGGGACATCCTACTACGAGCAGTACTTC. The V and J genes are TRBV11-2 and TRBJ2-7; D may be TRBD1 (6 bases). The V end lost 1 base, the J end lost 3 bases, and 19 bases lay between the germline ends. This CDR3 spans 17 amino acids. The germline CDR1 and CDR2 sequences are SGHAT and FQNNGV.

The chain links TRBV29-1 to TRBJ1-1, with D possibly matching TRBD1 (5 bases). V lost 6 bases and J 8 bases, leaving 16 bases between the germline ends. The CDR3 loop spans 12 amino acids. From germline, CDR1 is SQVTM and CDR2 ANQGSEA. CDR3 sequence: CSVTKPGGEAFF. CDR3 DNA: TGCAGCGTGACTAAGCCCGGGGGAGAAGCTTTCTTT.